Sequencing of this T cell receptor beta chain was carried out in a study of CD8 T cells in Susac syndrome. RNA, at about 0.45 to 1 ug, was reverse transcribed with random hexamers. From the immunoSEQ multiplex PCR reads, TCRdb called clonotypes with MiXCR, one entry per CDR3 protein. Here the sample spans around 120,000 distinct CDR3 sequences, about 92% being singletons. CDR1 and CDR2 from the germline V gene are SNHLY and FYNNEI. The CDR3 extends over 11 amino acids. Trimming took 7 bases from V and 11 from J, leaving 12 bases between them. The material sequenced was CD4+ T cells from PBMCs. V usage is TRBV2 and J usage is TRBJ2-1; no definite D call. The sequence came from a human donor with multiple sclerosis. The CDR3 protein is CASTLETKQFF. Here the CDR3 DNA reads TGTGCCAGCACCCTAGAAACAAAGCAGTTCTTC. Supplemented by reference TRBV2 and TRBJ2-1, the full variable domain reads EPEVTQTPSHQVTQMGQEVILRCVPISNHLYFYWYRQILGQKVEFLVSFYNNEISEKSEIFDDQFSVERPDGSNFTLKIRSTKLEDSAMYFCASTLETKQFFGPGTRLTVL.